A selection of T cell receptor beta chains follows, all from one sample in a study of T cells in Graves' hyperthyroidism and ophthalmopathy. TCRdb reprocessed the multiplex PCR reads via MiXCR and lists one record per CDR3 protein. The data contain over 200,000 distinct CDR3 sequences, 17% of them singletons. Specimen: blood. Receptors were obtained from a man aged 45-65 years with Graves' hyperthyroidism. CDR3s include the opening cysteine and the closing phenylalanine or tryptophan. A D gene is named only where the DNA matches it firmly. Some rows mark clone size as missing; the rest say once, few, many or name a class of expanded clone.

clone size | J gene | V gene | D gene | CDR3 protein | CDR3 DNA
NA | TRBJ1-2 | TRBV28 | NA | CASNRLPRRNYGYTF | TGTGCCAGCAACCGTCTCCCCCGACGCAACTATGGCTACACCTTC
few | TRBJ2-3 | TRBV6-1 | TRBD1 | CASSSDRGGTDTQYF | TGTGCCAGCAGTTCGGACAGGGGAGGGACAGATACGCAGTATTTT
many | TRBJ2-1 | TRBV7-3 | NA | CASSLWGEDNEQFF | TGTGCCAGCAGCTTATGGGGGGAAGACAATGAGCAGTTCTTC
many | TRBJ2-1 | TRBV5-1 | TRBD2 | CASSSTSGSVNEQFF | TGCGCCAGCAGCTCGACTAGCGGGAGTGTCAATGAGCAGTTCTTC
many | TRBJ2-1 | TRBV27 | NA | CASSLLGGNGNEQFF | TGTGCCAGCAGTTTATTGGGCGGCAACGGCAATGAGCAGTTCTTC
NA | TRBJ2-4 | TRBV13 | TRBD2 | CASSSSGILAKNIQYF | TGTGCCAGCAGCTCTAGCGGGATACTAGCCAAAAACATTCAGTACTTC
NA | TRBJ2-1 | TRBV20-1 | TRBD2 | CSARDRLAHSYNEQFF | TGCAGTGCTAGAGACCGACTAGCCCACTCCTACAATGAGCAGTTCTTC
NA | TRBJ2-1 | TRBV5-8 | NA | CASSLEGRLGTNEQFF | TGTGCCAGCAGCTTGGAAGGTCGCCTAGGGACTAATGAGCAGTTCTTC
many | TRBJ2-7 | TRBV20-1 | NA | CSARHQFPRYSYEQYF | TGCAGTGCTAGACACCAGTTCCCCCGTTATTCCTACGAGCAGTACTTC
many | TRBJ1-1 | TRBV28 | TRBD1 | CASSEQGARAFF | TGTGCCAGCAGTGAACAGGGGGCGCGAGCTTTCTTT
many | TRBJ2-1 | TRBV6-6 | TRBD1 | CASSYATGGATGEQFF | TGTGCCAGCAGTTACGCGACAGGGGGGGCGACGGGTGAGCAGTTCTTC
many | TRBJ2-7 | TRBV20-1 | TRBD2 | CSARDRRGLAAEQYF | TGCAGTGCTAGAGATCGGAGGGGACTAGCGGCCGAGCAGTACTTC
many | TRBJ2-7 | TRBV3-1 | TRBD1 | CASSYSPTGGAEQYF | TGTGCCAGCAGCTACTCTCCGACAGGGGGCGCGGAGCAGTACTTC
few | TRBJ2-1 | TRBV6-5 | NA | CASSYSPGASDNEQFF | TGTGCCAGCAGTTACTCTCCCGGGGCTAGCGACAATGAGCAGTTCTTC
many | TRBJ2-7 | TRBV18 | NA | CASSPLGTTSWYEQYF | TGTGCCAGCTCACCCCTTGGGACGACCAGTTGGTACGAGCAGTACTTC
many | TRBJ2-7 | TRBV20-1 | NA | CSASRIYLYEQYF | TGCAGTGCTAGTCGAATCTACCTCTACGAGCAGTACTTC
many | TRBJ2-1 | TRBV10-3 | NA | CAIASGRGTDYNEQFF | TGTGCCATCGCCTCCGGACGGGGGACCGACTACAATGAGCAGTTCTTC
many | TRBJ1-1 | TRBV3-1 | TRBD1 | CASSQHIPGQAGWTEAFF | TGTGCCAGCAGCCAACATATACCCGGACAGGCCGGTTGGACTGAAGCTTTCTTT
many | TRBJ2-1 | TRBV5-1 | TRBD2 | CASSLVAGADNEQFF | TGCGCCAGCAGCTTGGTAGCGGGGGCGGACAATGAGCAGTTCTTC
many | TRBJ2-3 | TRBV27 | NA | CASSLTLGADTQYF | TGTGCCAGCAGTTTAACGTTAGGTGCAGATACGCAGTATTTT
many | TRBJ2-5 | TRBV12-3/TRBV12-4 | NA | CASSRMIGGETQYF | TGTGCCAGCAGCCGAATGATAGGAGGAGAGACCCAGTACTTC
few | TRBJ2-2 | TRBV9 | NA | CASSVGSANTGELFF | TGTGCCAGCAGCGTCGGTAGCGCGAACACCGGGGAGCTGTTTTTT
NA | TRBJ1-1 | TRBV7-8 | NA | CASSLRGGAVNTEAFF | TGTGCCAGCAGCTTAAGGGGGGGGGCCGTGAACACTGAAGCTTTCTTT
few | TRBJ1-1 | TRBV29-1 | NA | CSARQGRGTEAFF | TGCAGCGCCCGGCAGGGGAGGGGTACTGAAGCTTTCTTT
NA | TRBJ2-1 | TRBV5-1 | NA | CASSPFDRYNEQFF | TGCGCCAGCAGCCCCTTTGATCGGTACAATGAGCAGTTCTTC
NA | TRBJ1-4 | TRBV20-1 | NA | CSASPYEDEKLFF | TGCAGTGCTAGCCCCTATGAGGATGAAAAACTGTTTTTT
NA | TRBJ2-3 | TRBV6-2/TRBV6-3 | NA | CASADGPPADTQYF | TGTGCCAGCGCGGACGGTCCACCGGCGGATACGCAGTATTTT